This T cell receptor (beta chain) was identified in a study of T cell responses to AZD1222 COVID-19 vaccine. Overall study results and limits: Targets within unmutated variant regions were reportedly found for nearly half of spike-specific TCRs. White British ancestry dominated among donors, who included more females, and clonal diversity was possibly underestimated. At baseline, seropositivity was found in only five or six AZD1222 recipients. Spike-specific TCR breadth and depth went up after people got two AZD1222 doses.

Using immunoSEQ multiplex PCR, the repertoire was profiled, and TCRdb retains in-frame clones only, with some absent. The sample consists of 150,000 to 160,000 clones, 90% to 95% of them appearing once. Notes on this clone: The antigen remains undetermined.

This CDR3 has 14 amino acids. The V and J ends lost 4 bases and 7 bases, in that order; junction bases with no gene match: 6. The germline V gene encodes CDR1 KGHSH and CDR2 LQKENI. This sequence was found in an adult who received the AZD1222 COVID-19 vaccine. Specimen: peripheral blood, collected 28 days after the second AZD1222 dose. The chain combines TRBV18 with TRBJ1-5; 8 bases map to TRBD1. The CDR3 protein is CASSLSDRAQPQHF. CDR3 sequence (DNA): TGTGCCAGCTCACTCTCGGACAGGGCGCAGCCCCAGCATTTT.